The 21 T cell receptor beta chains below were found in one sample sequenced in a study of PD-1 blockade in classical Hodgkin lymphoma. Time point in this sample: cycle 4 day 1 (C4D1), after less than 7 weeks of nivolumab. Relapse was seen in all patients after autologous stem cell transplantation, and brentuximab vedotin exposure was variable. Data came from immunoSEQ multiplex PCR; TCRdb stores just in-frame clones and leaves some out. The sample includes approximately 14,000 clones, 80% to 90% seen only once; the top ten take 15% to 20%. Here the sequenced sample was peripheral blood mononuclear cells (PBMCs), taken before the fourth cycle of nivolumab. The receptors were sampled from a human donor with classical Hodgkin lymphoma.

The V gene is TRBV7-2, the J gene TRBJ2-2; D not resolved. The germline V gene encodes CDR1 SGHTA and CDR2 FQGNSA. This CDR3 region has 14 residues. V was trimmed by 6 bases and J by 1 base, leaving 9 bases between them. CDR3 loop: CASRFWQNTGELFF. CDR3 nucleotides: TGTGCCAGCAGGTTCTGGCAGAACACCGGGGAGCTGTTTTTT.

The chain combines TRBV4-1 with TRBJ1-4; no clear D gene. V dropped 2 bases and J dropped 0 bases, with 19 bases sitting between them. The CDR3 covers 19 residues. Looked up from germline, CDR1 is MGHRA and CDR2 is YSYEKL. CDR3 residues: CASSQTSLGTLATNEKLFF. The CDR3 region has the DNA TGCGCCAGCAGCCAAACCTCGCTAGGTACGCTTGCAACTAATGAAAAACTGTTTTTT.

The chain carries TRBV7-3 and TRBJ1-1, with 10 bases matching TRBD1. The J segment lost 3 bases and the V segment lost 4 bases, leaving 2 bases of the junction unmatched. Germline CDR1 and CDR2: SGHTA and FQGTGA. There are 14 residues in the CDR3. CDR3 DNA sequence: TGTGCCAGCAGCTATGGACAGGGGGACACTGAAGCTTTCTTT. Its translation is CASSYGQGDTEAFF. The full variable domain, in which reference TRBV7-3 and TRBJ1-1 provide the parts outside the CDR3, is GAGVSQTPSNKVTEKGKYVELRCDPISGHTALYWYRQSLGQGPEFLIYFQGTGAADDSGLPNDRFFAVRPEGSVSTLKIQRTERGDSAVYLCASSYGQGDTEAFFGQGTRLTVV.

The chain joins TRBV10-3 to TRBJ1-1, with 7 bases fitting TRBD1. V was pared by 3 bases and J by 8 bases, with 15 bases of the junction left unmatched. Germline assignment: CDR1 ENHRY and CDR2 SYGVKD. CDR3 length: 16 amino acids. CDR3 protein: CAISEGRTGLVQEAFF. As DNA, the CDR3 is TGTGCCATCAGTGAAGGTAGGACAGGACTTGTCCAAGAAGCTTTCTTT.

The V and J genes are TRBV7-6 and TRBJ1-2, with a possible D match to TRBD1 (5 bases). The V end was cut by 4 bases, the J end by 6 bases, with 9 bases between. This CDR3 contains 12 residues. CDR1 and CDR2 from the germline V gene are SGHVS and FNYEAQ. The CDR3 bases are TGTGCCAGCAGCTCTACCAGGGATGGCTACACCTTC. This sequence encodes CASSSTRDGYTF.

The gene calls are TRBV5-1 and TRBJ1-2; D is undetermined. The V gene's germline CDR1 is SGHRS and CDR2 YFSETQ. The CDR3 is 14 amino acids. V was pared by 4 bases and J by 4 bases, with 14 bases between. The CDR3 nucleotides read TGCGCCAGCAGCCCAGCACAACGGGTCTATGGCTACACCTTC. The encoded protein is CASSPAQRVYGYTF.

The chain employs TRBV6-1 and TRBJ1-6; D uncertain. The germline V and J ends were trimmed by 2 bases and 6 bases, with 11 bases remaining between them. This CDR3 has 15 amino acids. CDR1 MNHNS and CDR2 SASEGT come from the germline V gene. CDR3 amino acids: CASSERLGINSPLHF. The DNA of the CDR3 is TGTGCCAGCAGTGAACGGCTGGGGATTAATTCACCCCTCCACTTT.

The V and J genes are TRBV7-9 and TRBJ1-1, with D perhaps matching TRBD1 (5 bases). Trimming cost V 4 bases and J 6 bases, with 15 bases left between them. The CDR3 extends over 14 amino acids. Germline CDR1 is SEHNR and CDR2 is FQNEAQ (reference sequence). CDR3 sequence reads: CASSWPGPRAEAFF. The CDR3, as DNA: TGTGCCAGCAGCTGGCCGGGGCCGAGGGCTGAAGCTTTCTTT.

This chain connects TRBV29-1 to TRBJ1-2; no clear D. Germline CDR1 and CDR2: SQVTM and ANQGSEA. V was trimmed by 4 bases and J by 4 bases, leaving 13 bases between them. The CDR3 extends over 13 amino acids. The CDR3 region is CSVGARGSYGYTF. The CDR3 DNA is TGCAGCGTTGGGGCCCGCGGGAGCTATGGCTACACCTTC.

The CDR3 bases are TGTGCCAGCAGCCCCGGTTCAGGGTCTGGCTACACCTTC. Protein: CASSPGSGSGYTF. This chain links TRBV7-9 with TRBJ1-2; D perhaps matches TRBD1 (5 bases). The germline gives CDR1 SEHNR, CDR2 FQNEAQ (reference sequence). CDR3 length equals 13 residues. Between the trimmed V and J ends, which lost 5 bases and 7 bases, there was a span of 14 bases.

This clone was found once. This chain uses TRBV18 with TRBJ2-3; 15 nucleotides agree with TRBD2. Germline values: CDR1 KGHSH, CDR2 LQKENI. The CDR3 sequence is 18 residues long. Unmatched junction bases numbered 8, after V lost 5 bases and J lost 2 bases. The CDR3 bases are TGTGCCAGCTCAGACGGACTAGCGGGGGGGCTTAACACAGATACGCAGTATTTT. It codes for CASSDGLAGGLNTDTQYF.

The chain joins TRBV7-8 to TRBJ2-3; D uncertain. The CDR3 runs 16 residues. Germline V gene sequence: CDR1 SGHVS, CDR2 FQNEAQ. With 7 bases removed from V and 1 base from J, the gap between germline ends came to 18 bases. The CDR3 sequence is CASTPGRFRRTDTQYF. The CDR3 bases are TGTGCCAGCACCCCCGGACGGTTCCGGCGCACAGATACGCAGTATTTT. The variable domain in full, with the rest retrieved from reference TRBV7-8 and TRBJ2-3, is GAGVSQSPRYKVAKRGQDVALRCDPISGHVSLFWYQQALGQGPEFLTYFQNEAQLDKSGLPSDRFFAERPEGSVSTLKIQRTQQEDSAVYLCASTPGRFRRTDTQYFGPGTRLTVL.

The CDR3 nucleotides are TGTGCCAGCAGCTTAGGACCTCAGGACGAGCAGTACTTC. Translation gives CASSLGPQDEQYF. The chain has TRBV9 and TRBJ2-7; D is unclear. The germline V gene encodes CDR1 SGDLS and CDR2 YYNGEE. The CDR3 loop spans 13 amino acids. Deletions cut 4 bases from V and 5 bases from J, with 13 bases between.

In nucleotides, the CDR3 is TGTGCCAGCAGCCCGGGACAGCGCTACGAGCAGTACTTC. It codes for CASSPGQRYEQYF. This chain uses TRBV6-6 with TRBJ2-7; 7 bases agree with TRBD1. CDR3 length equals 13 residues. Germline V lookup: CDR1 MNHNY, CDR2 SVGAGI (reference sequence). After removal of 6 bases from V and 3 bases from J, the junction contained 5 bases not matched to a gene.

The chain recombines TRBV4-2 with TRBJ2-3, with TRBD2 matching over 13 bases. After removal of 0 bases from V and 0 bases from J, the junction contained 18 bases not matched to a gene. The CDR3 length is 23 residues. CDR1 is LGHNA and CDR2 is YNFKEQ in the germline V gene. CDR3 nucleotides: TGTGCCAGCAGCCAAGATCGAACCGCCGGGACTAGCGGGGTATTCTCTAGCACAGATACGCAGTATTTT. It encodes CASSQDRTAGTSGVFSSTDTQYF.

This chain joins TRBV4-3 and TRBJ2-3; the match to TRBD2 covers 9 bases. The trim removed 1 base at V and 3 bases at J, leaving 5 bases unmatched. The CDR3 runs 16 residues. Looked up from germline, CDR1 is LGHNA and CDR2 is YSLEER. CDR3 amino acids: CASSQGSGGLTDTQYF. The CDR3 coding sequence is TGCGCCAGCAGCCAAGGAAGCGGGGGGTTAACAGATACGCAGTATTTT.

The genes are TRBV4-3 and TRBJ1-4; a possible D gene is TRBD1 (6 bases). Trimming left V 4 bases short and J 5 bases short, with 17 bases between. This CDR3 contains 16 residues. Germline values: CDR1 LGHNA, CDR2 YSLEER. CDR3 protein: CASSPRTGSQNEKLFF. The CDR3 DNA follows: TGCGCCAGCAGCCCCCGAACAGGGAGCCAAAATGAAAAACTGTTTTTT.

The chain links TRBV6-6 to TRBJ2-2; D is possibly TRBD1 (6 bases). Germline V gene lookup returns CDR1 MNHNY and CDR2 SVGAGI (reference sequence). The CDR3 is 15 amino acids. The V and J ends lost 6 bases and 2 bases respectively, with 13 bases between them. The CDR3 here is CASSDGTPNTGELFF. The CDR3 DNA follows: TGTGCCAGCAGCGACGGGACACCCAACACCGGGGAGCTGTTTTTT.

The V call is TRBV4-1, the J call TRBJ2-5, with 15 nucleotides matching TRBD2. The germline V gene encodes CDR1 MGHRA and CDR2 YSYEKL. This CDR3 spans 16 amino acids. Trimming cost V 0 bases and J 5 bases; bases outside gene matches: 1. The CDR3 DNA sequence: TGCGCCAGCAGCCAAGACGGGACTAGCGGGGGGGAGACCCAGTACTTC. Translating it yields CASSQDGTSGGETQYF.

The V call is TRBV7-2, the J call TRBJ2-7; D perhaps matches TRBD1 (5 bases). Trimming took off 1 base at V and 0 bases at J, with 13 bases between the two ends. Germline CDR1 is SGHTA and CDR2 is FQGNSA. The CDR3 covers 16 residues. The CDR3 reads CASSLELRVSSYEQYF. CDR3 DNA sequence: TGTGCCAGCAGCTTAGAACTCAGGGTAAGCTCCTACGAGCAGTACTTC. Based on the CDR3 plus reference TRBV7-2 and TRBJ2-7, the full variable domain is GAGVSQSPSNKVTEKGKDVELRCDPISGHTALYWYRQSLGQGLEFLIYFQGNSAPDKSGLPSDRFSAERTGGSVSTLTIQRTQQEDSAVYLCASSLELRVSSYEQYFGPGTRLTVT.

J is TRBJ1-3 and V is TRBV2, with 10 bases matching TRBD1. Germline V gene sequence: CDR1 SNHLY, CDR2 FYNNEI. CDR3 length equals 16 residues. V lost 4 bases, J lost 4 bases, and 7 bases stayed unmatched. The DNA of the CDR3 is TGTGCCAGCAGTGCAACCGGGACAGGGGCAGGAAACACCATATATTTT. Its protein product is CASSATGTGAGNTIYF.